The clone carrying this T cell receptor beta chain has at least ten counts. What it binds is unknown. Production of TCR cDNA was by 5'RACE template switching, which also added a universal primer site and UMIs. A single record per CDR3 protein comes from TCRdb applying MiXCR to the 5' RACE reads. The sample records about 120,000 distinct CDR3 sequences, roughly 8.9% being singletons. This record comes from a study of T cells after yellow fever vaccination. V shed 1 base and J shed 5 bases, with 15 bases lying between them. This CDR3 is built from 15 residues. Germline CDR1 SEHNR, CDR2 FQNEAQ (reference sequence). Regarding the study as a whole: The booster response re-showed most primary clones: approximately 95% CD4, around 87% CD8.

Sequences were derived from CD8+ T cells sorted from PBMCs, sampled 45 days after the yellow fever booster vaccination. The source is a man aged 25 to 40 who received the YFV17D yellow fever vaccine. The chain carries TRBV7-9 and TRBJ2-7; D may be TRBD1 (6 bases). The CDR3 reads CASSLGQGSLDEQYF. The CDR3 DNA sequence: TGTGCCAGCAGCTTAGGTCAGGGGAGCCTCGACGAGCAGTACTTC.